This TCR beta chain is drawn from a study of shared clonotypes between healthy human individuals. Study-wide points: Memory subsets generally showed smaller estimated richness than naive subsets did.

Sorted-subset replicate PCR reactions contained roughly 190 ng DNA, corresponding to tens of thousands of T cell genomes. Only in-frame clones appear in the TCRdb table, and some are missing; sequencing was by immunoSEQ multiplex PCR. The data show some 980,000 clones, 76% seen once. CD45RA-negative memory and CD45RA+ naive subsets were split from the CD4+ cells. About this clone: The antigen is undetermined.

In germline, CDR1 is ENHRY, CDR2 SYGVKD. V gave up 10 bases and J gave up 9 bases, with 22 bases separating them. The CDR3 covers 14 residues. The sample consisted of memory CD4+ T cells sorted from blood. Subset reported: CD45RA-negative fraction. The TCR was taken from a man aged 18 to 30 in good health. The chain couples TRBV10-3 to TRBJ2-1; D remains ambiguous. The CDR3 loop is CATMHSTLVGEQFF. The CDR3 DNA reads as TGTGCCACCATGCACTCGACCCTCGTAGGTGAGCAGTTCTTC.